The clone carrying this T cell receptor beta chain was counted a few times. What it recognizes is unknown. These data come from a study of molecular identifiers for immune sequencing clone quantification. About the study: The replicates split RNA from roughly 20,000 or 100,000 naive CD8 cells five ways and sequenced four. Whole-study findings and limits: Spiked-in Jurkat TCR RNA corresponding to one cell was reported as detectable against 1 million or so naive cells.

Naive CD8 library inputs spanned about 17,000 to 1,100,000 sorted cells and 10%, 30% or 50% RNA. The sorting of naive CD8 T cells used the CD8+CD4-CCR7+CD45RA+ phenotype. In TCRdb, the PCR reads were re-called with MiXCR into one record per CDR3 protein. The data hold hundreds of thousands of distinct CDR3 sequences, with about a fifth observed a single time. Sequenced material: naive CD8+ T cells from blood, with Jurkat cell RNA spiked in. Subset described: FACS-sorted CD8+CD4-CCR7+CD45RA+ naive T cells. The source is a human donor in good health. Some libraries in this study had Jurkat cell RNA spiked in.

The CDR3 reads CASSLTSGWYEQYF. DNA for the CDR3: TGCGCCAGCAGCTTAACTAGCGGGTGGTACGAGCAGTACTTC. The rearrangement links TRBV5-1 to TRBJ2-7; 9 bases map to TRBD2. Germline CDR1 SGHRS, CDR2 YFSETQ. After removal of 2 bases from V and 4 bases from J, the junction contained 4 bases not matched to a gene. The CDR3 is 14 amino acids.